This record concerns one T cell receptor (beta chain) sequence. This specimen comes from a study of blood T cell repertoires in COVID-19. Whole-study context: Spain, Italy and the United States supplied samples that represented acute and convalescent COVID-19. Nucleic acid was either cDNA or gDNA, and it came from T cells, B-cell-depleted T cells, or PBMCs.

Original analysis: Estimated nucleated cell counts came from reference gene primer amplification. Sequenced by immunoSEQ multiplex PCR; TCRdb stores in-frame clones only, minus some. V, J and clone size reflect that table, while D and trimming were determined from the DNA. The repertoire holds 150,000 to 200,000 clones, about 79% seen once, with roughly 25% in the top ten. CDR1 is SEHNR and CDR2 is FQNEAQ in the germline V gene (reference sequence). The CDR3 spans 14 residues. The junction had 5 bases not matched to a gene; V was cut back by 5 bases and J by 2 bases. This clonotype was obtained from a woman in her 70s with acute or convalescent COVID-19. Sequenced material: peripheral blood. The rearrangement uses TRBV7-9 and TRBJ2-5; 7 nucleotides match TRBD2. The DNA of the CDR3 is TGTGCCAGCAGCCCTTTTAGCGGGCAAGAGACCCAGTACTTC. Encoded protein: CASSPFSGQETQYF.